This passage covers 26 T cell receptor beta chains from one sample sequenced in a study of T cell repertoires in cytomegalovirus infection. TCRdb fed the reads into MiXCR, producing one record per CDR3 protein. The sample yields 400,000 or so distinct CDR3 sequences, 15% to 20% seen once. Sequencing was done on a sample of PBMCs. These receptors all stem from a human donor in good health (CMV status not recorded). Some clones in this sample may be carry-over from other donors' samples.

This clonotype was counted many times. This rearrangement joins TRBV7-6 to TRBJ2-1; no reliable D call. The CDR3 loop spans 16 amino acids. Germline V gene data show CDR1 as SGHVS and CDR2 as FNYEAQ. V dropped 5 bases and J dropped 7 bases, with 21 bases sitting between them. In DNA, the CDR3 is TGTGCCAGCAGCCACCGATTTGAACGTACCCGAAATGAGCAGTTCTTC. Protein: CASSHRFERTRNEQFF.

This clonotype was found many times. The chain has TRBV7-9 and TRBJ1-4; 7 positions agree with TRBD1. This CDR3 is 16 amino acids long. J gave up 4 bases and V 4 bases, and 9 bases lay outside the gene matches. Looked up from germline, CDR1 is SEHNR and CDR2 is FQNEAQ (reference sequence). CDR3 residues: CASSSGQAWSNEKLFF. In nucleotides, the CDR3 is TGTGCCAGCAGCTCCGGACAGGCATGGAGTAATGAAAAACTGTTTTTT.

This clonotype showed up many times. CDR3 bases: TGTGCCAGCAGTCGACACTTGAACACTGAAGCTTTCTTT. It is translated as CASSRHLNTEAFF. This chain connects TRBV7-9 to TRBJ1-1; D call uncertain. V was pared by 6 bases and J by 0 bases, with 8 bases between. Per germline, CDR1 SEHNR and CDR2 FQNEAQ (reference sequence). The length of the CDR3 is 13 residues.

The rearrangement uses TRBV7-2 and TRBJ1-4; TRBD1 agrees at 7 bases. The CDR3 extends over 17 amino acids. V lost 1 base to trimming and J lost 7 bases; unmatched junction nucleotides: 12. Germline assignment: CDR1 SGHTA and CDR2 FQGNSA. CDR3 protein: CASSLVADARTGEKLFF. The DNA for the CDR3 is TGTGCCAGCAGCTTAGTAGCCGATGCGAGGACAGGTGAAAAACTGTTTTTT.

In this sample, this clonotype turned up many times. The V call is TRBV7-9, the J call TRBJ2-1, with D possibly called TRBD1 or TRBD2 (5 bases each). Germline lookup yields CDR1 SEHNR and CDR2 FQNEAQ (reference sequence). V was pared by 7 bases and J by 8 bases, with 18 bases between. CDR3 length equals 14 residues. The DNA of the CDR3 is TGTGCCAGCAAAACTGGAATGTGGGACCATGAGCAGTTCTTC. Translated: CASKTGMWDHEQFF.

This clonotype was counted only a few times. The rearrangement joins TRBV19 to TRBJ1-4; the match to TRBD1 covers 11 bases. Germline V gene sequence: CDR1 LNHDA, CDR2 SQIVND (reference sequence). The V gene end was trimmed by 3 bases and the J gene end by 1 base; junction bases not matched to a gene: 4. CDR3 length: 17 amino acids. CDR3 DNA: TGTGCCAGTAGTATCCCGGGACAGGGGGTAACTAATGAAAAACTGTTTTTT. Protein: CASSIPGQGVTNEKLFF.

This chain links TRBV5-1 with TRBJ2-1, with 7 bases fitting TRBD1. V was pared by 2 bases and J by 1 base, with 6 bases of the junction left unmatched. CDR1 SGHRS and CDR2 YFSETQ come from the germline V gene. CDR3 size: 16 residues. Written as DNA, the CDR3 is TGCGCCAGCAGCTTCTCTACAGGGGTTTCCTACAATGAGCAGTTCTTC. Residues: CASSFSTGVSYNEQFF. The variable domain in full, with the rest retrieved from reference TRBV5-1 and TRBJ2-1, is KAGVTQTPRYLIKTRGQQVTLSCSPISGHRSVSWYQQTPGQGLQFLFEYFSETQRNKGNFPGRFSGRQFSNSRSEMNVSTLELGDSALYLCASSFSTGVSYNEQFFGPGTRLTVL.

Ten or more counts support this clonotype. The chain is built from TRBV12-3 or TRBV12-4 and TRBJ1-5; the D gene is possibly TRBD1 (6 bases). The germline V and J ends were trimmed by 5 bases and 7 bases, with 15 bases remaining between them. This CDR3 has 14 residues. CDR3 amino acids: CASSAANRVQPQHF. The CDR3 DNA reads as TGTGCCAGCAGTGCCGCTAACAGGGTACAGCCCCAGCATTTT.

The V gene is TRBV7-2, the J gene TRBJ1-1; D remains ambiguous. Germline V gene lookup returns CDR1 SGHTA and CDR2 FQGNSA. V lost 6 bases and J 0 bases, leaving 14 bases between the germline ends. The CDR3 contains 15 residues. The chain's CDR3 is CASRLTAAMNTEAFF. The CDR3 nucleotides read TGTGCCAGCAGACTTACAGCTGCCATGAACACTGAAGCTTTCTTT.

Only a few counts were recorded for this clonotype. The genes are TRBV7-2 and TRBJ2-3; 10 nucleotides match TRBD1. This CDR3 is 16 amino acids long. The germline gives CDR1 SGHTA, CDR2 FQGNSA. J was trimmed by 0 bases and V by 4 bases; bases with no gene match: 4. For the CDR3, the DNA is TGTGCCAGCAGCTCCTTGGGACAGGGGAGCACAGATACGCAGTATTTT. Residues: CASSSLGQGSTDTQYF.

The J gene is TRBJ2-2, the V gene TRBV20-1; TRBD1 might be the D (5 bases). Germline lookup yields CDR1 DFQATT and CDR2 SNEGSKA (reference sequence). There are 13 residues in the CDR3. V lost 2 bases and J 7 bases, leaving 11 bases between the germline ends. CDR3 nucleotide sequence: TGCAGTGCTAGATCGAGGCAGGGCGGGGAGCTGTTTTTT. Translation: CSARSRQGGELFF.

This clonotype was observed a few times. The chain combines TRBV4-3 with TRBJ1-5; no clear D. V was pared by 0 bases and J by 7 bases, with 7 bases between. The germline V gene encodes CDR1 LGHNA and CDR2 YSLEER. The CDR3 runs to 13 residues. CDR3 loop: CASSQDRAQPQHF. The CDR3 DNA sequence: TGCGCCAGCAGCCAAGATCGGGCCCAGCCCCAGCATTTT.

This clonotype was recorded many times. The chain joins TRBV7-6 to TRBJ1-1, with D unclear. CDR1 SGHVS and CDR2 FNYEAQ come from the germline V gene. V lost 3 bases and J lost 5, with 7 bases in between. The CDR3 is 12 residues long. The CDR3 here is CASSLTGTEAFF. The DNA for the CDR3 is TGTGCCAGCAGCTTGACGGGAACTGAAGCTTTCTTT.

This clonotype was counted a few times. J is TRBJ1-1 and V is TRBV19; maybe TRBD1 (6 bases). The CDR3 spans 12 residues. Trimming stripped 5 bases from V and 7 bases from J, with 11 bases between. The germline CDR1 and CDR2 sequences are LNHDA and SQIVND (reference sequence). CDR3 in DNA: TGTGCCAGTAGTCCCGAACAGGGTGAAGCTTTCTTT. Encoded protein: CASSPEQGEAFF.

Here the CDR3 DNA reads TGTGCCAGCAACCCACCAACCGGCAGGGGGCCCGGGGAGCTGTTTTTT. Translation gives CASNPPTGRGPGELFF. The rearrangement links TRBV28 to TRBJ2-2; TRBD1 agrees at 8 bases. CDR1 and CDR2 from the germline V gene are MDHEN and SYDVKM. This CDR3 region has 16 residues. Unmatched junction bases numbered 13, after V lost 7 bases and J lost 6 bases.

The rearrangement uses TRBV19 and TRBJ2-5, with 9 bases identical to TRBD2. The CDR3 is 18 amino acids. Germline V gene sequence: CDR1 LNHDA, CDR2 SQIVND (reference sequence). The V segment lost 2 bases and the J segment 3 bases; nucleotides outside the gene matches: 13. The DNA for the CDR3 is TGTGCCAGTAGTATATCCGCGGGGGGGACCCTTCTGGAAGAGACCCAGTACTTC. Translated: CASSISAGGTLLEETQYF.

The chain links TRBV5-1 to TRBJ2-5; TRBD2 matches at 8 bases. The CDR3 length is 15 residues. Germline V gene sequence: CDR1 SGHRS, CDR2 YFSETQ. V shed 0 bases, J shed 1 base, and the junction held 2 bases outside the gene matches. CDR3: CASSLATSAQETQYF. CDR3 coding DNA: TGCGCCAGCAGCTTGGCGACTAGCGCCCAAGAGACCCAGTACTTC.

This clonotype came up a few times. This sequence joins TRBV10-3 and TRBJ2-3; D possibly corresponds to TRBD2 (5 bases). The length of the CDR3 is 14 residues. V lost 11 bases and J 2 bases, leaving 17 bases between the germline ends. Germline assignment: CDR1 ENHRY and CDR2 SYGVKD. CDR3 nucleotides: TGTGCCGCGGCAGCTGGAGGCCCCACAGATACGCAGTATTTT. Its translation: CAAAAGGPTDTQYF.

This clonotype was detected only a few times. For the CDR3, the DNA is TGCAGTGCCTTATTTCTCAGGGACACTGAAGCTTTCTTT. Amino acids: CSALFLRDTEAFF. V usage is TRBV20-1 and J usage is TRBJ1-1; TRBD1 is a possible D gene (5 bases). The CDR3 has 13 amino acids. With 6 bases removed from V and 3 bases from J, the gap between germline ends came to 14 bases. Germline CDR1 and CDR2: DFQATT and SNEGSKA (reference sequence).

There are a few counts of this clonotype. V and J are TRBV3-1 and TRBJ2-3; D is possibly TRBD2 (6 bases). CDR1 LGHDT and CDR2 YNNKEL come from the germline V gene (reference sequence). V was pared by 3 bases and J by 0 bases, with 19 bases between. This CDR3 has 18 residues. The CDR3 coding sequence is TGTGCCAGCAGCCATTTATCGCCTAGCGACTACAGCACAGATACGCAGTATTTT. Translated: CASSHLSPSDYSTDTQYF.

This clonotype was recorded many times. V usage is TRBV7-6 and J usage is TRBJ1-3, with unresolved D. The V end lost 1 base, the J end lost 4 bases, and 8 bases lay between the germline ends. The CDR3 is 14 residues long. Germline loops: CDR1 SGHVS, CDR2 FNYEAQ. CDR3 DNA: TGTGCCAGCAGCTTAGAACGGCTGGGAAACACCATATATTTT. It specifies CASSLERLGNTIYF.

This chain joins TRBV27 and TRBJ2-3; 10 nucleotides align to TRBD2. Per the germline V gene, CDR1 is MNHEY and CDR2 is SMNVEV (reference sequence). CDR3 length equals 16 residues. The V segment lost 3 bases and the J segment 3 bases; nucleotides outside the gene matches: 6. CDR3 protein: CASSFPSGGLTDTQYF. DNA for the CDR3: TGTGCCAGCAGTTTCCCTAGCGGGGGCTTGACAGATACGCAGTATTTT.

This clonotype was seen many times. V and J are TRBV7-2 and TRBJ2-5; 7 bases align to TRBD1. After removal of 5 bases from V and 5 bases from J, the junction contained 8 bases not matched to a gene. The CDR3 has 14 amino acids. Germline-derived CDR1 and CDR2 are SGHTA and FQGNSA. CDR3 DNA sequence: TGTGCCAGCAGCGCACAGGGGTTCGGCGAGACCCAGTACTTC. Translation gives CASSAQGFGETQYF.

There are many counts of this clonotype. This chain links TRBV12-3 or TRBV12-4 with TRBJ2-7; 8 bases align to TRBD2. The V gene end was trimmed by 8 bases and the J gene end by 7 bases; junction bases not matched to a gene: 10. CDR3 length: 13 amino acids. CDR3 amino acids: CASREGTHQEQYF. In nucleotides, the CDR3 is TGTGCCAGCCGGGAGGGGACACACCAGGAGCAGTACTTC.

This clonotype appeared a few times. V gene TRBV6-5 combines with J gene TRBJ1-5; D remains ambiguous. This CDR3 has 16 amino acids. V gave up 7 bases and J gave up 0 bases, with 16 bases separating them. Per germline, CDR1 MNHEY and CDR2 SVGAGI. CDR3 loop: CASTNGMTHSNQPQHF. In DNA form, the CDR3 reads TGTGCCAGCACCAACGGGATGACCCATAGCAATCAGCCCCAGCATTTT.

The V gene is TRBV7-3, the J gene TRBJ2-4, with 8 bases identical to TRBD1. Germline V gene sequence: CDR1 SGHTA, CDR2 FQGTGA. The CDR3 is 16 residues long. The V segment lost 5 bases and the J segment 3 bases; nucleotides outside the gene matches: 9. The CDR3 bases are TGTGCCAGCAGCCCAAGCAGGGGGCTGGACAAAAACATTCAGTACTTC. Its protein is CASSPSRGLDKNIQYF.